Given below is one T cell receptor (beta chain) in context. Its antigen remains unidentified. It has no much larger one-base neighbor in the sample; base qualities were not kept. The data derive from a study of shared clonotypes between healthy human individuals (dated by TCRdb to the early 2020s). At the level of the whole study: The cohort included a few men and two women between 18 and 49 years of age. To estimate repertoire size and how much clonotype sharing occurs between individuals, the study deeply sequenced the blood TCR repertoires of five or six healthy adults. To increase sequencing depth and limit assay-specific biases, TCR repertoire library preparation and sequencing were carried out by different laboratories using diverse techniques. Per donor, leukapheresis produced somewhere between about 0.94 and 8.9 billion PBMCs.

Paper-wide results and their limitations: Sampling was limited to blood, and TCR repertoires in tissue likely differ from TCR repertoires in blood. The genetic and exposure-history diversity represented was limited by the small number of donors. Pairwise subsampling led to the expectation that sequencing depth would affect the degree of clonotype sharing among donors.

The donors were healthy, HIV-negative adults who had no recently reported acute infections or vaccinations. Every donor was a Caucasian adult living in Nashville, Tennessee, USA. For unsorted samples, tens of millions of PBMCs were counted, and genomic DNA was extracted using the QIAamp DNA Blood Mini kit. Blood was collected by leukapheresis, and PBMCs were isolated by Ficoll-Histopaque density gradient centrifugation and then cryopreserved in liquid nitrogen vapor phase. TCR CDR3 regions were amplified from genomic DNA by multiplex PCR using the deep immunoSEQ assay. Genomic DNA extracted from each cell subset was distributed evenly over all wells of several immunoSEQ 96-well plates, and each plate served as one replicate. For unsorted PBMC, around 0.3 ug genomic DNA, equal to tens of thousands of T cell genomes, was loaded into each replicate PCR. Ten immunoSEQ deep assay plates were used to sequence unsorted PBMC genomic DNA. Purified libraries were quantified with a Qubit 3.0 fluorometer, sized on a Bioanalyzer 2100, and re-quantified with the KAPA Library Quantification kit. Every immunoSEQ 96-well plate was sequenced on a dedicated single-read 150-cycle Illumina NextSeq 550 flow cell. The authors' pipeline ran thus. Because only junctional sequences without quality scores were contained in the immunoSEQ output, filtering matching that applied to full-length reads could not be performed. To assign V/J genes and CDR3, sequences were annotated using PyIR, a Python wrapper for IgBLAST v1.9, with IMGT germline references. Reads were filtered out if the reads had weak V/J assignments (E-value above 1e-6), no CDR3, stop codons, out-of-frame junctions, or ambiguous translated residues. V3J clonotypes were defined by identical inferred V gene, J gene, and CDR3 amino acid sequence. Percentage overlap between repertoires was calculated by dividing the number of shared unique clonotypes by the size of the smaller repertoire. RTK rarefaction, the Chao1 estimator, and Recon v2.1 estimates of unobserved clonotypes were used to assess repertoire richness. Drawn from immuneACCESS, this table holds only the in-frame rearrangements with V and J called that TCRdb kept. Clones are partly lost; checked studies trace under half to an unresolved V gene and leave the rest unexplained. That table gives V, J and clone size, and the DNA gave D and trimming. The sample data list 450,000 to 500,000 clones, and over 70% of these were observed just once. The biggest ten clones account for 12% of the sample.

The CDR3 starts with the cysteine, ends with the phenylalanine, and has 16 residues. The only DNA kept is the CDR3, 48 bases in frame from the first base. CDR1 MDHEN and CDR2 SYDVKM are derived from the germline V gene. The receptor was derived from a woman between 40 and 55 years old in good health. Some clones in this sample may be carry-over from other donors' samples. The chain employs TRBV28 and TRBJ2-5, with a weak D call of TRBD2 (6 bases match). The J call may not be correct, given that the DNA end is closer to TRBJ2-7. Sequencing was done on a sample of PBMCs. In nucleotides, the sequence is TGTGCCAGCAGGAGACCGGGACTCCTAAGAACCTACGAGCAGTACTTC. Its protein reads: CASRRPGLLRTYEQYF.